Below are 10 T cell receptor beta chains sequenced from a single sample in a study of T cells after posttransplantation cyclophosphamide. Generated by immunoSEQ multiplex PCR, the TCRdb table keeps only in-frame clones and is missing some. Listed for the sample are 20,000 to 25,000 clones, none seen a single time. A marrow graft followed busulfan-fludarabine conditioning, with cyclophosphamide on days +3 and +4. The material sequenced was PBMCs, taken after allogeneic stem cell transplant with posttransplant cyclophosphamide. These receptors all come from a young adult male patient who received an allogeneic stem cell transplant from a related donor, was CMV-positive, and had no GVHD. Part of the T cell pool may stem from the graft donor.

This clone came up many times. This rearrangement joins TRBV4-1 to TRBJ1-1, with 9 bases aligning to TRBD1. V trimming: 4 bases; J trimming: 3 bases; junction bases outside the gene matches: 12. CDR3 size: 17 residues. Germline V CDR1 and CDR2: MGHRA, YSYEKL. This CDR3 is CASSRGGTGIGYTEAFF. The CDR3, as DNA: TGCGCCAGCAGCCGGGGCGGGACAGGGATTGGATACACTGAAGCTTTCTTT.

This clone was counted many times. The CDR3 DNA reads TGTGCCAGCAGTCTCGTCGGGTCCTACAATGAGCAGTTCTTC. It yields the protein CASSLVGSYNEQFF. The chain uses TRBV27 and TRBJ2-1; no clear D gene. The ends were cut back, 5 bases at V and 1 base at J, with 9 bases in the middle. The CDR3 loop spans 14 amino acids. Germline CDR1 MNHEY, CDR2 SMNVEV (reference sequence).

This clone was detected many times. The V and J genes are TRBV10-1 and TRBJ2-5; 9 bases align to TRBD2. From germline, CDR1 is WNHNN and CDR2 SYGVQD (reference sequence). This CDR3 has 16 amino acids. Germline trimming cut 0 bases from V and 2 bases from J; bases unmatched to any gene: 4. In DNA form, the CDR3 reads TGCGCCAGCAGTGAGTCCCGAGGACTAGCGCAAGAGACCCAGTACTTC. Its protein product is CASSESRGLAQETQYF.

This clone was counted ten times or more. The chain has TRBV4-2 and TRBJ1-6; tentative D call: TRBD1 (5 bases). Trimming stripped 0 bases from V and 7 bases from J, with 16 bases between. The CDR3 extends over 17 amino acids. The germline gives CDR1 LGHNA, CDR2 YNFKEQ. CDR3 amino acids: CASSQEHVQGGNSPLHF. For the CDR3, the DNA is TGTGCCAGCAGCCAAGAACACGTGCAGGGTGGGAATTCACCCCTCCACTTT.

This clone was observed a handful of times. The germline gene is not matched at one end of the junction; a read error may be the cause. This sequence joins TRBV28 and TRBJ2-1, with D possibly TRBD2 on 6 matching bases. The V gene's germline CDR1 is MDHEN and CDR2 SYDVKM. The CDR3 extends over 16 amino acids. Written as DNA, the CDR3 is TGTGCCAGCAGTTTATTTCGGATTAGCGGACACAATGGGCAGTTCTTC. This encodes CASSLFRISGHNGQFF. The full variable domain, in which reference TRBV28 and TRBJ2-1 provide the parts outside the CDR3, is DVKVTQSSRYLVKRTGEKVFLECVQDMDHENMFWYRQDPGLGLRLIYFSYDVKMKEKGDIPEGYSVSREKKERFSLILESASTNQTSMYLCASSLFRISGHNGQFFGPGTRLTVL.

This clone was recorded many times. This chain joins TRBV4-3 and TRBJ2-1; TRBD2 aligns across 10 bases. Germline loops: CDR1 LGHNA, CDR2 YSLEER. J lost 0 bases, V lost 3 bases, and 5 bases had no gene match. The CDR3 runs 17 residues. CDR3 in DNA: TGCGCCAGCAGCCAGGGTAGCGGGAGGACCTCCTACAATGAGCAGTTCTTC. Its translation is CASSQGSGRTSYNEQFF.

This clone appeared many times. The V call is TRBV11-3, the J call TRBJ2-1; D remains ambiguous. Trimming shortened V by 5 bases and J by 3 bases, and 14 bases separated the two germline ends. Germline CDR1 is SGHNT and CDR2 is YENEEA. The CDR3 has 15 residues. The CDR3 nucleotides read TGTGCCAGCAGCCCCTATAGATCGGGCTACAATGAGCAGTTCTTC. Its protein product is CASSPYRSGYNEQFF.

This clone was recorded at least ten times. The V call is TRBV19, the J call TRBJ2-7, with 7 bases matching TRBD2. The germline CDR1 and CDR2 sequences are LNHDA and SQIVND (reference sequence). CDR3 length: 15 residues. Trimming at V came to 5 bases and at J to 0 bases, leaving 7 bases not matched to a gene. The CDR3 bases are TGTGCCAGTAGTGCCGGGGGAGGGAGCTCCTACGAGCAGTACTTC. Translating it yields CASSAGGGSSYEQYF.

Notes on this clone: At one boundary the junction diverges from the germline segment, which might be a read error. CDR3 DNA: TGTGCCAGCAGTTCGCCGTCACAGGGGTACACTGAAGTTTTCTTT. Its translation is CASSSPSQGYTEVFF. This chain uses TRBV27 with TRBJ1-1; 7 bases are shared with TRBD1. Germline V gene data show CDR1 as MNHEY and CDR2 as SMNVEV (reference sequence). This CDR3 has 15 amino acids.

This clone has a count of ten or more. The genes are TRBV5-6 and TRBJ2-7, with D possibly matching TRBD2 (6 bases). V lost 3 bases to trimming and J lost 3 bases, with 10 bases between them. CDR3 size: 13 residues. Per germline, CDR1 SGHDT and CDR2 YYEEEE. The CDR3 spells CASSSGLYYEQYF. As DNA, the CDR3 is TGTGCCAGCAGCTCGGGACTCTACTACGAGCAGTACTTC. Filled out from reference TRBV5-6 and TRBJ2-7, the complete variable domain reads DAGVTQSPTHLIKTRGQQVTLRCSPKSGHDTVSWYQQALGQGPQFIFQYYEEEERQRGNFPDRFSGHQFPNYSSELNVNALLLGDSALYLCASSSGLYYEQYFGPGTRLTVT.